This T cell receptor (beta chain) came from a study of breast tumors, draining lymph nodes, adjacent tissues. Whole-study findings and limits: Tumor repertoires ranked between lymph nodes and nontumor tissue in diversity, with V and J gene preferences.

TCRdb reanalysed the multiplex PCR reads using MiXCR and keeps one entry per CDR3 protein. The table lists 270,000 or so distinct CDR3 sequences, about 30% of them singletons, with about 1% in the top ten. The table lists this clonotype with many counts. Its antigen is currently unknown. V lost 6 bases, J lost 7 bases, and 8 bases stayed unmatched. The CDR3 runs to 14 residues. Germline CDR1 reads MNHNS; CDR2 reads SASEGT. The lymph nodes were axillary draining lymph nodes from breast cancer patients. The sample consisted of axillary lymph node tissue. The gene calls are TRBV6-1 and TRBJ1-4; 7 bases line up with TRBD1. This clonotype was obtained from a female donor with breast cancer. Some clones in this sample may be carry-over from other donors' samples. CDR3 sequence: CASSRTGVGEKLFF. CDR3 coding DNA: TGTGCCAGCAGCAGGACAGGAGTTGGTGAAAAACTGTTTTTT.